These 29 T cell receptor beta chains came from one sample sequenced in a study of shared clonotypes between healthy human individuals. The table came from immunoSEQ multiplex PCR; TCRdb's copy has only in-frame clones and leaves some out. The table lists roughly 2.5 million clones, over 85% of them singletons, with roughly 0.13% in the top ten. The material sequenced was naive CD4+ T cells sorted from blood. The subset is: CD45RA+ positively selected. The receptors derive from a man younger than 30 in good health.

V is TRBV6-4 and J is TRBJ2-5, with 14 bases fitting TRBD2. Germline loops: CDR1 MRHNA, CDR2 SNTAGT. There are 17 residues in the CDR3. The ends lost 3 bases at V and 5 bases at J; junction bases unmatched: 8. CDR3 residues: CASSDRGTSGSGETQYF. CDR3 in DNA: TGTGCCAGCAGTGATCGCGGGACTAGCGGGAGTGGGGAGACCCAGTACTTC.

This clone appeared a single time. CDR3 amino acids: CASSLWRESGTEAFF. The CDR3 nucleotides are TGTGCCAGCAGCTTATGGAGGGAGTCGGGCACTGAAGCTTTCTTT. The J gene is TRBJ1-1, the V gene TRBV11-2; D is unresolved. CDR1 and CDR2 from the germline V gene are SGHAT and FQNNGV. V lost 2 bases and J 4 bases, leaving 14 bases between the germline ends. This CDR3 is 15 amino acids long.

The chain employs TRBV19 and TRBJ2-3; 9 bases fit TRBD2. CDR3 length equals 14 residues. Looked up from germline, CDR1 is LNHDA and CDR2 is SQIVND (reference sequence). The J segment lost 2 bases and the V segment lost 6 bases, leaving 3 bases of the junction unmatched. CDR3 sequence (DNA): TGTGCCAGTAGGCCTAGCGGGAACACAGATACGCAGTATTTT. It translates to CASRPSGNTDTQYF. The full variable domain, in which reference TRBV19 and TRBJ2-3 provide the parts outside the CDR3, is DGGITQSPKYLFRKEGQNVTLSCEQNLNHDAMYWYRQDPGQGLRLIYYSQIVNDFQKGDIAEGYSVSREKKESFPLTVTSAQKNPTAFYLCASRPSGNTDTQYFGPGTRLTVL.

The CDR3 reads CASSRGQVAYNEQFF. CDR3 nucleotide sequence: TGTGCCAGCTCTCGCGGACAGGTAGCGTACAATGAGCAGTTCTTC. This chain connects TRBV18 to TRBJ2-1, with 7 nucleotides matching TRBD1. V was clipped by 6 bases and J by 4 bases; unmatched bases: 9. The length of the CDR3 is 15 residues. The germline V gene has CDR1 KGHSH and CDR2 LQKENI.

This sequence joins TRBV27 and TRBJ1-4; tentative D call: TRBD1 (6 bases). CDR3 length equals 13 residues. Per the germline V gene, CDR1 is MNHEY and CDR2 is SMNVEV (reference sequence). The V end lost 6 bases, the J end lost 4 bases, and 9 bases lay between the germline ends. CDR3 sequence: CASRGGHNEKLFF. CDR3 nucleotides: TGTGCCAGCAGAGGGGGACATAATGAAAAACTGTTTTTT.

As DNA, the CDR3 is TGTGCCAGCAAGTCCGGGACGCTCCTGGAGACCCAGTACTTC. Amino acids: CASKSGTLLETQYF. The chain recombines TRBV2 with TRBJ2-5; D is tentatively TRBD1 or TRBD2 (5 bases each). Looked up from germline, CDR1 is SNHLY and CDR2 is FYNNEI. The CDR3 sequence is 14 residues long. The V and J ends lost 7 bases and 5 bases respectively, with 17 bases between them.

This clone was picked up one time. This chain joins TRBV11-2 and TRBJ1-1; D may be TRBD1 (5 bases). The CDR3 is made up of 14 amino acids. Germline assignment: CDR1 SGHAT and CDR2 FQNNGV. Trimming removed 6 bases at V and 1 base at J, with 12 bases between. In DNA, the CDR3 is TGTGCCAGCAGGGGACTTGGGTGGAACACTGAAGCTTTCTTT. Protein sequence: CASRGLGWNTEAFF.

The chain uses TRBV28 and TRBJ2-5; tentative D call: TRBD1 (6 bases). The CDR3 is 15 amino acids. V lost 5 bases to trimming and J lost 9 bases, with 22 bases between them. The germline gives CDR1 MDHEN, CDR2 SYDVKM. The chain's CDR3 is CASSRTEVPHRPQYF. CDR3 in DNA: TGTGCCAGCAGTCGGACAGAGGTCCCCCACAGGCCCCAGTACTTC.

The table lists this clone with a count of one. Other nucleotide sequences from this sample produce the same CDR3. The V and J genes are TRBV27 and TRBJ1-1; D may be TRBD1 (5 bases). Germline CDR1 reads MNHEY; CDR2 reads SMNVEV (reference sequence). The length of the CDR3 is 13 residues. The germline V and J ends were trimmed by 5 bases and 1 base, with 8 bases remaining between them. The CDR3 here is CASSLTGNTEAFF. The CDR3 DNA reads TGTGCCAGCAGTCTTACAGGGAACACTGAAGCTTTCTTT.

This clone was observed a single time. Here the CDR3 reads CASGRQGTYEQYF. The CDR3 DNA reads as TGTGCCAGCGGAAGACAGGGAACCTACGAGCAGTACTTC. The chain couples TRBV6-5 to TRBJ2-7; TRBD1 agrees at 7 bases. Losses at the gene ends were 8 bases for V and 2 bases for J; bases not matched to a gene: 6. In germline, CDR1 is MNHEY, CDR2 SVGAGI. This CDR3 is 13 amino acids long.

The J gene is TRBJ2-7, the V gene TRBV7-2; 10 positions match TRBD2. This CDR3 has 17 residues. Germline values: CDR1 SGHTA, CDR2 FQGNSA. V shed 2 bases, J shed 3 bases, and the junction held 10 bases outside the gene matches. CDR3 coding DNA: TGTGCCAGCAGCTTAAGTTTGTTGGCTAGCGGGGGCTACGAGCAGTACTTC. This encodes CASSLSLLASGGYEQYF. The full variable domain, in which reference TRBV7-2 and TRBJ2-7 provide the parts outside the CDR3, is GAGVSQSPSNKVTEKGKDVELRCDPISGHTALYWYRQSLGQGLEFLIYFQGNSAPDKSGLPSDRFSAERTGGSVSTLTIQRTQQEDSAVYLCASSLSLLASGGYEQYFGPGTRLTVT.

For the CDR3, the DNA is TGTGCCAGCAGCCAAGTGCGGTCGGTCAACACCGGGGAGCTGTTTTTT. Protein sequence: CASSQVRSVNTGELFF. The rearrangement joins TRBV14 to TRBJ2-2, with no clear D. The germline CDR1 and CDR2 sequences are SGHDN and FVKESK. The CDR3 totals 16 residues. Trimming removed 1 base at V and 2 bases at J, with 11 bases between. The full variable domain, rest sourced from reference TRBV14 and TRBJ2-2, is EAGVTQFPSHSVIEKGQTVTLRCDPISGHDNLYWYRRVMGKEIKFLLHFVKESKQDESGMPNNRFLAERTGGTYSTLKVQPAELEDSGVYFCASSQVRSVNTGELFFGEGSRLTVL.

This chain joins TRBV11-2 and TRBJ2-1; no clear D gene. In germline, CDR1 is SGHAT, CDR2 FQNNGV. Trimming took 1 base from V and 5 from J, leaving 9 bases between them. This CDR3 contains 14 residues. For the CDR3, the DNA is TGTGCCAGCAGCTTAGGAATAAAGAACAATGAGCAGTTCTTC. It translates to CASSLGIKNNEQFF.

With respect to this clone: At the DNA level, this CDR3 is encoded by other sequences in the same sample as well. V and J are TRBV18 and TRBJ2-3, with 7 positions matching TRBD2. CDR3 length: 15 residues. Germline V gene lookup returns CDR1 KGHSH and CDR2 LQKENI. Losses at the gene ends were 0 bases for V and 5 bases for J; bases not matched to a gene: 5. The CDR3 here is CASSPPGGEGDTQYF. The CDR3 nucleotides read TGTGCCAGCTCACCACCGGGGGGGGAAGGAGATACGCAGTATTTT.

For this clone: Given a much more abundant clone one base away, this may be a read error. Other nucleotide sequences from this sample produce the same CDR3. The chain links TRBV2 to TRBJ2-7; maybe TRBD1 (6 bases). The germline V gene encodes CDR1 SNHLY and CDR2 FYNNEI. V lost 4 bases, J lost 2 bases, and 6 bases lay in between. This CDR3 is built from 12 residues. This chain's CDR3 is CASSGDTYEQYF. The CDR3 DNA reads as TGTGCCAGCAGTGGGGACACCTACGAGCAGTACTTC.

This CDR3 reads CASSQESALAGVKNIQYF. The DNA of the CDR3 is TGCGCCAGCAGCCAAGAATCGGCACTAGCGGGGGTCAAAAACATTCAGTACTTC. The rearrangement uses TRBV4-1 and TRBJ2-4, with 11 bases lining up with TRBD2. V shed 0 bases, J shed 3 bases, and the junction held 7 bases outside the gene matches. Per the germline V gene, CDR1 is MGHRA and CDR2 is YSYEKL. This CDR3 is 18 amino acids long.

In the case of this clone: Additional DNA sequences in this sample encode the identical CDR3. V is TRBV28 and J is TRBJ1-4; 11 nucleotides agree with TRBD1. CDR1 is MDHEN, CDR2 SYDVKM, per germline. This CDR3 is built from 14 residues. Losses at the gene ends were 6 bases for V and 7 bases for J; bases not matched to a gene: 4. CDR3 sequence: CASSPGTGGEKLFF. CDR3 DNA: TGTGCCAGCAGCCCCGGGACAGGGGGTGAAAAACTGTTTTTT.

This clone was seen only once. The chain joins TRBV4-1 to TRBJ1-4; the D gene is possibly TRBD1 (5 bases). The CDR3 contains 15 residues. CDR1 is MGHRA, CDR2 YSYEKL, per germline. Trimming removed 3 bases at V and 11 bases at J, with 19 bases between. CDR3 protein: CASSQRDVRGEKLFF. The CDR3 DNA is TGCGCCAGCAGCCAGAGGGACGTTCGAGGAGAGAAACTGTTTTTT.

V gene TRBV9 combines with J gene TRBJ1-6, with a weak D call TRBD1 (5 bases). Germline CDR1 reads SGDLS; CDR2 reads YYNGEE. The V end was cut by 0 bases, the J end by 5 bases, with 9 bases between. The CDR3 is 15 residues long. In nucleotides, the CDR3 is TGTGCCAGCAGCGTAGAGCCAGGGAATAATTCACCCCTCCACTTT. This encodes CASSVEPGNNSPLHF.

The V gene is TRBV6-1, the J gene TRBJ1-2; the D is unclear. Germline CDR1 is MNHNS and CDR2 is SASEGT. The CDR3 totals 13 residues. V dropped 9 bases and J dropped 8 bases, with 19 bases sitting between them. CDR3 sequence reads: CASERSGSSGYTF. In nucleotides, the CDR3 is TGTGCCAGTGAACGTTCTGGCAGCTCAGGCTACACCTTC.

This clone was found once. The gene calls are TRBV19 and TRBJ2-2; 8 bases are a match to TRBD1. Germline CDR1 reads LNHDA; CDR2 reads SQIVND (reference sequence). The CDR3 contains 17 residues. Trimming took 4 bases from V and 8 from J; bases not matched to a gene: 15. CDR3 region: CASSRGTTGAGGGELFF. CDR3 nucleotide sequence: TGTGCCAGTAGTAGGGGGACGACAGGGGCCGGTGGTGGGGAGCTGTTTTTT.

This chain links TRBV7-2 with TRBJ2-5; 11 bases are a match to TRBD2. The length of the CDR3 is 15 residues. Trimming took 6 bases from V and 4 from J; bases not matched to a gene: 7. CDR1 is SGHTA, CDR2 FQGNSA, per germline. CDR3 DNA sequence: TGTGCCAGCAGAAGTAGCGGGGGGGCCGGAGAGACCCAGTACTTC. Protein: CASRSSGGAGETQYF.

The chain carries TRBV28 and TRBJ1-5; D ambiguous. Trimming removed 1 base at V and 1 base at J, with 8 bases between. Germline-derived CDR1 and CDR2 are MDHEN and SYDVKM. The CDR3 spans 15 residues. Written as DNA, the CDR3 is TGTGCCAGCAGTTTATTTCGGAAAAGCAATCAGCCCCAGCATTTT. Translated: CASSLFRKSNQPQHF.

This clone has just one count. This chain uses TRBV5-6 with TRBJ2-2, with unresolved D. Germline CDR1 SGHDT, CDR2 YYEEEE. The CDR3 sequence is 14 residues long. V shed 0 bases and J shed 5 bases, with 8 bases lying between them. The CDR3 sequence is CASSLGALTGELFF. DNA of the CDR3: TGTGCCAGCAGCTTGGGGGCGTTGACCGGGGAGCTGTTTTTT. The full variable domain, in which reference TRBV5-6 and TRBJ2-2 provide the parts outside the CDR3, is DAGVTQSPTHLIKTRGQQVTLRCSPKSGHDTVSWYQQALGQGPQFIFQYYEEEERQRGNFPDRFSGHQFPNYSSELNVNALLLGDSALYLCASSLGALTGELFFGEGSRLTVL.

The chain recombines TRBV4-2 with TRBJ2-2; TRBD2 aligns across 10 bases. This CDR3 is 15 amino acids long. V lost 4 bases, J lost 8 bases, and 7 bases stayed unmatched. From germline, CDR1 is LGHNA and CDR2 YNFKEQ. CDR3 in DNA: TGTGCCAGCAGCCGAAGCGGGGGGGCCGCGGGGGAGCTGTTTTTT. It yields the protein CASSRSGGAAGELFF.

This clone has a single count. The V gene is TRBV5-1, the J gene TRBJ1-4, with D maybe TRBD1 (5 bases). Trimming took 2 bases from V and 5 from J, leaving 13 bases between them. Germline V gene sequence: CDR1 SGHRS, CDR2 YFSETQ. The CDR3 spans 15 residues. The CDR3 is CASSFQGPPNEKLFF. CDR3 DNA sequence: TGCGCCAGCAGCTTCCAGGGACCCCCAAATGAAAAACTGTTTTTT.

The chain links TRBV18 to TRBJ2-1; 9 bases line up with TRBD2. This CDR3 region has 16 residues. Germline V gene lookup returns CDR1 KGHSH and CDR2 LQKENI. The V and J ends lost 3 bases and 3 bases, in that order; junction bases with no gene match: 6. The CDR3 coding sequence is TGTGCCAGCTCACCGGTGTCTAGCGGGATCTACAATGAGCAGTTCTTC. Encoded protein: CASSPVSSGIYNEQFF.

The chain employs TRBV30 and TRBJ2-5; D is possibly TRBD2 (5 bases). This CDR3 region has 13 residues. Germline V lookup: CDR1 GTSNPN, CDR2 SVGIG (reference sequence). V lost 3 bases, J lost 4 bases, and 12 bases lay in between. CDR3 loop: CAWSRAGIETQYF. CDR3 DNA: TGTGCCTGGAGCCGCGCCGGGATAGAGACCCAGTACTTC.

DNA for the CDR3: TGTGCCTGGAGTGTTGGAAGGGGAAATGAAAAACTGTTTTTT. It codes for CAWSVGRGNEKLFF. The J gene is TRBJ1-4, the V gene TRBV30, with D possibly matching TRBD1 (5 bases). Per the germline V gene, CDR1 is GTSNPN and CDR2 is SVGIG (reference sequence). The V gene lost 0 bases and the J gene lost 5 bases, with 10 bases spanning the gap. This CDR3 has 14 residues. The variable domain in full, with the rest retrieved from reference TRBV30 and TRBJ1-4, is SQTIHQWPATLVQPVGSPLSLECTVEGTSNPNLYWYRQAAGRGLQLLFYSVGIGQISSEVPQNLSASRPQDRQFILSSKKLLLSDSGFYLCAWSVGRGNEKLFFGSGTQLSVL.